The rows below give T cell receptor beta chains drawn from one sample of a study of blood T cell repertoires in COVID-19. TCRdb's copy holds only in-frame clones and misses some; the assay was immunoSEQ multiplex PCR. The sample has about 190,000 clones, less than 90% seen once; the top ten hold about 1.1%. Sequenced: peripheral blood. Receptors originate from a man aged 30-40 years with acute or convalescent COVID-19. CDR3s include the opening cysteine and the closing phenylalanine or tryptophan. D genes are given only for firm matches. Size is omitted from some rows. Given values are once, few, many or a class for expanded clones.

clone size	V gene	D gene	J gene	CDR3 protein	CDR3 DNA
.	TRBV10-2	TRBD1	TRBJ1-1	CASRRGTVNTEAFF	TGCGCCAGCAGGAGGGGGACAGTGAACACTGAAGCTTTCTTT
.	TRBV3-1/TRBV3-2	.	TRBJ1-3	CASSQVLSGNTIYF	TGTGCCAGCAGCCAAGTACTTTCTGGAAACACCATATATTTT
.	TRBV24-1	TRBD1	TRBJ1-6	CATSDSGQGSNSPLHF	TGTGCCACCAGTGATTCCGGACAGGGGTCTAATTCACCCCTCCACTTT
.	TRBV6-1	TRBD1	TRBJ1-2	CASSEDRDGYYGYTF	TGTGCCAGCAGTGAGGACAGGGACGGTTACTATGGCTACACCTTC
.	TRBV29-1	TRBD1	TRBJ1-1	CSVHRGRGTEAFF	TGCAGCGTCCACAGGGGGAGAGGCACTGAAGCTTTCTTT
.	TRBV27	.	TRBJ2-6	CASSLRGGGANVLTF	TGTGCCAGCAGTTTGAGAGGTGGCGGGGCCAACGTCCTGACTTTC
.	TRBV6-5	.	TRBJ2-1	CASRKGLGGGEQFF	TGTGCCAGCAGGAAGGGGCTTGGGGGCGGTGAGCAGTTCTTC
.	TRBV30	.	TRBJ2-5	CAWSAQAQETQYF	TGTGCCTGGAGTGCTCAGGCCCAAGAGACCCAGTACTTC
few	TRBV5-1	TRBD1	TRBJ2-7	CASSVGQLMLYEQYF	TGCGCCAGCAGCGTGGGACAGTTGATGCTCTACGAGCAGTACTTC
.	TRBV10-2	TRBD2	TRBJ2-1	CASKVAGGPLNEQFF	TGCGCCAGCAAAGTAGCGGGGGGGCCCCTAAATGAGCAGTTCTTC
few	TRBV7-9	TRBD1	TRBJ1-2	CASSLVGQGYYGYTF	TGTGCCAGCAGCTTAGTGGGACAGGGTTACTATGGCTACACCTTC